This passage covers 3 T cell receptor beta chains from one sample sequenced in a study of blood T cells in healthy people across ages. Through a sample-barcoded 5' primer and a J-beta primer mix, a second PCR was run for roughly 6 to 11 cycles. A single record per CDR3 protein comes from TCRdb applying MiXCR to the 5' RACE reads. The repertoire consists of under 850,000 distinct CDR3 sequences, with under 40% occurring once and the leading ten covering over 10%. Sequenced: blood. The source of these receptors is a man aged 18 to 35 in good health.

This chain connects TRBV4-3 to TRBJ2-5; 8 bases agree with TRBD2. The CDR3 extends over 18 amino acids. The V segment lost 0 bases and the J segment 11 bases; nucleotides outside the gene matches: 20. Looked up from germline, CDR1 is LGHNA and CDR2 is YSLEER. The CDR3 loop reads CASSQDNIAGRSGNEQYF. The CDR3 DNA is TGCGCCAGCAGCCAAGATAACATAGCGGGGAGATCGGGGAATGAGCAGTACTTC.

This clonotype was seen a few times. This chain links TRBV29-1 with TRBJ1-2; D gene uncertain. Trimming stripped 4 bases from V and 6 bases from J, with 6 bases between. This CDR3 comprises 10 residues. Germline V gives CDR1 SQVTM, CDR2 ANQGSEA. The CDR3 nucleotides read TGCAGCGTTGGAAAGGATGGCTACACCTTC. Encoded protein: CSVGKDGYTF.

The CDR3 is CASSLLGGAANEKLFF. The CDR3 coding sequence is TGTGCCAGCAGTTTATTGGGGGGAGCCGCTAATGAAAAACTGTTTTTT. The J gene is TRBJ1-4, the V gene TRBV27; D possibly corresponds to TRBD1 (5 bases). This CDR3 has 16 amino acids. Between the trimmed V and J ends, which lost 1 base and 3 bases, there was a span of 12 bases. Per germline, CDR1 MNHEY and CDR2 SMNVEV (reference sequence).